This TCR beta chain appears in the sequencing data of a study of shared clonotypes between healthy human individuals. Whole-study context: Each donor had three CD4 naive, three CD4 memory, two CD8 naive and one CD8 memory plate.

Deep-level assay runs were performed. Each cell subset's genomic DNA was divided evenly among several immunoSEQ plates. Assay used: immunoSEQ multiplex PCR; TCRdb lists only in-frame clones, some missing. The table has about 2.1 million clones, 93% seen once. CD45RO-negative, CCR7-selected cells formed the naive CD8 fraction, which excluded terminally differentiated effector memory CD45RA+ cells. Study results and limitations: Memory subsets generally showed lower estimated richness than naive subsets.

Per germline, CDR1 MDHEN and CDR2 SYDVKM. This CDR3 is 14 amino acids long. The V gene lost 3 bases and the J gene lost 0 bases, with 9 bases spanning the gap. Concerning this clone itself: The antigen remains unidentified.

The gene calls are TRBV28 and TRBJ2-7; no clear D. This receptor was taken from a man between 18 and 35 years old in good health. Some clones in this sample may be carry-over from other donors' samples. Source material: naive CD8+ T cells from PBMCs. In DNA, the CDR3 is TGTGCCAGCAGTTTCGGGCCCACCTCCTACGAGCAGTACTTC. It yields the protein CASSFGPTSYEQYF.